The next 29 T cell receptor beta chains were all read from a single sample in a study of shared clonotypes between healthy human individuals. Produced via immunoSEQ multiplex PCR; TCRdb's table is partial and in-frame only. The repertoire holds 1.6 million or so clones, approximately 98.5% seen once, with approximately 0.4% in the top ten. The sample taken for sequencing was naive CD4+ T cells sorted from blood. Subset given: CD45RA+ positively selected. Source of these receptors: a man aged 25-45 years in good health.

The rearrangement joins TRBV5-4 to TRBJ2-3; 10 bases align to TRBD2. Germline-derived CDR1 and CDR2 are SGHNT and YYREEE (reference sequence). J lost 2 bases, V lost 6 bases, and 9 bases had no gene match. The CDR3 covers 16 residues. In DNA, the CDR3 is TGTGCCAGCACCCTTAGCGGGAGGTGGGACACAGATACGCAGTATTTT. Encoded protein: CASTLSGRWDTDTQYF.

The chain carries TRBV2 and TRBJ1-5; D is unclear. V was cut by 7 bases and J by 11 bases, with 12 bases left in between. The CDR3 length is 11 residues. Germline assignment: CDR1 SNHLY and CDR2 FYNNEI. Here the CDR3 DNA reads TGTGCCAGCACCAACCTGGGGTCCCAGCATTTT. Translated, it gives CASTNLGSQHF.

The J gene is TRBJ2-5, the V gene TRBV18; D gene uncertain. Trimming removed 3 bases from V and 5 bases from J, with 13 bases in between. The CDR3 contains 14 residues. Germline CDR1 is KGHSH and CDR2 is LQKENI. CDR3 sequence reads: CASSPTRQKETQYF. The DNA of the CDR3 is TGTGCCAGCTCACCTACCCGGCAGAAGGAGACCCAGTACTTC.

This CDR3 is CASRWSASYGYTF. CDR3 sequence (DNA): TGTGCCAGTCGGTGGAGCGCTAGCTATGGCTACACCTTC. The chain employs TRBV19 and TRBJ1-2; no definite D call. Germline-derived CDR1 and CDR2 are LNHDA and SQIVND (reference sequence). Trimming removed 8 bases at V and 4 bases at J, with 14 bases between. This CDR3 has 13 residues.

This clone was detected many times. The chain links TRBV2 to TRBJ2-7, with D perhaps matching TRBD1 or TRBD2 (6 bases each). The length of the CDR3 is 17 residues. V dropped 6 bases and J dropped 3 bases, with 24 bases sitting between them. Germline CDR1 reads SNHLY; CDR2 reads FYNNEI. CDR3 region: CASSLLHRGPEGYEQYF. The DNA of the CDR3 is TGTGCCAGCAGCCTTCTTCATCGGGGGCCGGAGGGCTACGAGCAGTACTTC.

As for this clone: The same CDR3 is also encoded by other DNA sequences in this sample. The rearrangement links TRBV6-1 to TRBJ2-7; D may be TRBD1 (5 bases). Germline CDR1 reads MNHNS; CDR2 reads SASEGT. The V end lost 4 bases, the J end lost 1 base, and 11 bases lay between the germline ends. This CDR3 comprises 14 residues. CDR3 loop: CASSGDRVSYEQYF. DNA for the CDR3: TGTGCCAGCAGTGGCGACAGAGTATCCTACGAGCAGTACTTC.

The V gene is TRBV5-1, the J gene TRBJ2-7; TRBD1 matches at 10 bases. The V segment lost 1 base and the J segment 3 bases; nucleotides outside the gene matches: 16. The germline gives CDR1 SGHRS, CDR2 YFSETQ. The CDR3 is made up of 19 amino acids. The CDR3 nucleotides are TGCGCCAGCAGCTTGATTTCGGGGCGTAGGGGACAGGGGTTCTACGAGCAGTACTTC. This encodes CASSLISGRRGQGFYEQYF. The full variable domain, rest sourced from reference TRBV5-1 and TRBJ2-7, is KAGVTQTPRYLIKTRGQQVTLSCSPISGHRSVSWYQQTPGQGLQFLFEYFSETQRNKGNFPGRFSGRQFSNSRSEMNVSTLELGDSALYLCASSLISGRRGQGFYEQYFGPGTRLTVT.

The rearrangement joins TRBV10-2 to TRBJ1-1; TRBD1 matches at 7 bases. J gave up 0 bases and V 7 bases, and 5 bases lay outside the gene matches. CDR3 size: 14 residues. CDR1 is WSHSY, CDR2 SAAADI, per germline. CDR3 nucleotide sequence: TGCGCCAGCATCCTTGACAGGGTGAACACTGAAGCTTTCTTT. Protein sequence: CASILDRVNTEAFF.

The J gene is TRBJ1-3, the V gene TRBV28; D is uncertain. There are 14 residues in the CDR3. CDR1 and CDR2 (germline): MDHEN, SYDVKM. Trimming pared 7 bases from V and 4 bases from J, leaving 14 bases between. The CDR3 reads CASNSRSSGNTIYF. The CDR3 DNA is TGTGCCAGCAACAGTAGGTCGTCCGGAAACACCATATATTTT.

This chain uses TRBV14 with TRBJ2-7; 8 bases agree with TRBD2. The CDR3 covers 15 residues. Per germline, CDR1 SGHDN and CDR2 FVKESK. V was clipped by 2 bases and J by 6 bases; unmatched bases: 9. Here the CDR3 reads CASSQPPGLGAEQYF. CDR3 coding DNA: TGTGCCAGCAGCCAACCGCCGGGACTAGGTGCCGAGCAGTACTTC. The full variable domain, rest sourced from reference TRBV14 and TRBJ2-7, is EAGVTQFPSHSVIEKGQTVTLRCDPISGHDNLYWYRRVMGKEIKFLLHFVKESKQDESGMPNNRFLAERTGGTYSTLKVQPAELEDSGVYFCASSQPPGLGAEQYFGPGTRLTVT.

This clone has a single count. The rearrangement joins TRBV7-8 to TRBJ2-1; D gene uncertain. The V end was cut by 6 bases, the J end by 8 bases, with 20 bases between. Germline lookup yields CDR1 SGHVS and CDR2 FQNEAQ. The CDR3 runs to 15 residues. The CDR3 protein is CASRVQRVSRDEQFF. DNA of the CDR3: TGTGCCAGCAGGGTCCAGCGTGTTTCTAGGGATGAGCAGTTCTTC.

To note about this clone: Other DNA sequences in this specimen translate into the identical CDR3. The rearrangement links TRBV6-6 to TRBJ2-1, with D unclear. This CDR3 is 11 amino acids long. From germline, CDR1 is MNHNY and CDR2 SVGAGI (reference sequence). Trimming removed 2 bases at V and 6 bases at J, with 2 bases between. CDR3 sequence reads: CASSYGNEQFF. The CDR3 nucleotides are TGTGCCAGCAGTTACGGCAATGAGCAGTTCTTC.

The chain recombines TRBV5-3 with TRBJ1-4; the D gene is possibly TRBD1 (5 bases). TRBV5-3 is given ORF status, its function remaining uncertain. CDR3 size: 13 residues. The V end lost 3 bases, the J end lost 9 bases, and 12 bases lay between the germline ends. CDR3 bases: TGTGCCAGAAGCTCTGGACACTTTAAAAAACTGTTTTTT. Amino acid sequence: CARSSGHFKKLFF.

This chain connects TRBV30 to TRBJ2-3, with D tentatively TRBD1 or TRBD2 (5 bases each). Trimming took off 4 bases at V and 6 bases at J, with 14 bases between the two ends. This CDR3 spans 13 amino acids. Germline V CDR1 and CDR2: GTSNPN, SVGIG (reference sequence). The DNA of the CDR3 is TGTGCCTGGACGGGACCCCTGCGTGATACGCAGTATTTT. It translates to CAWTGPLRDTQYF.

The chain links TRBV6-1 to TRBJ1-4; 7 bases fit TRBD1. CDR1 and CDR2 (germline): MNHNS, SASEGT. Trimming removed 7 bases from V and 7 bases from J; junction bases left unmatched: 9. The CDR3 contains 14 residues. This CDR3 reads CASIPTGDVEKLFF. The CDR3 DNA follows: TGTGCCAGCATCCCTACAGGGGATGTTGAAAAACTGTTTTTT.

This clone appeared once. V gene TRBV28 combines with J gene TRBJ2-2; 10 nucleotides align to TRBD1. V lost 1 base and J lost 4; bases outside the gene matches: 3. CDR3 length equals 16 residues. The germline gives CDR1 MDHEN, CDR2 SYDVKM. The CDR3 spells CASSLFRTGGTGELFF. As DNA, the CDR3 is TGTGCCAGCAGTTTATTTCGGACAGGGGGCACCGGGGAGCTGTTTTTT.

This sequence joins TRBV7-2 and TRBJ2-2; D is undetermined. The CDR3 length is 14 residues. Trimming left V 5 bases short and J 5 bases short, with 12 bases between. Germline V CDR1 and CDR2: SGHTA, FQGNSA. The CDR3 DNA reads as TGTGCCAGCAGCCAATCGGTTGGGACCGGGGAGCTGTTTTTT. Translation: CASSQSVGTGELFF.

The chain couples TRBV7-9 to TRBJ2-7, with 8 positions matching TRBD1. Germline V gives CDR1 SEHNR, CDR2 FQNEAQ (reference sequence). After removal of 2 bases from V and 1 base from J, the junction contained 4 bases not matched to a gene. This CDR3 is 15 amino acids long. CDR3 DNA sequence: TGTGCCAGCAGCTTACCAGGGGGCCCTTCCTACGAGCAGTACTTC. Translating gives CASSLPGGPSYEQYF.

V usage is TRBV19 and J usage is TRBJ1-5; 12 nucleotides agree with TRBD1. Germline loops: CDR1 LNHDA, CDR2 SQIVND (reference sequence). The CDR3 spans 15 residues. The V segment lost 3 bases and the J segment 6 bases; nucleotides outside the gene matches: 3. DNA of the CDR3: TGTGCCAGTAGTATGGGGACAGGGGGCCCTCAGCCCCAGCATTTT. Translation: CASSMGTGGPQPQHF.

The chain couples TRBV7-2 to TRBJ1-1, with 7 positions matching TRBD1. V lost 3 bases and J lost 5; bases outside the gene matches: 9. Germline CDR1 and CDR2: SGHTA and FQGNSA. This CDR3 spans 15 amino acids. The CDR3: CASSFTGVGVTEAFF. The DNA of the CDR3 is TGTGCCAGCAGCTTTACAGGGGTGGGCGTGACTGAAGCTTTCTTT.

CDR3 loop: CAWSALTGAFGTIYF. The DNA for the CDR3 is TGTGCCTGGAGTGCATTGACCGGGGCATTTGGCACCATATATTTT. The chain has TRBV30 and TRBJ1-3; D possibly corresponds to TRBD1 (5 bases). V lost 1 base and J lost 9, with 19 bases in between. CDR1 is GTSNPN and CDR2 is SVGIG in the germline V gene (reference sequence). The length of the CDR3 is 15 residues.

The chain is built from TRBV7-6 and TRBJ1-1; TRBD1 aligns across 8 bases. V was pared by 8 bases and J by 0 bases, with 5 bases of the junction left unmatched. Germline CDR1 SGHVS, CDR2 FNYEAQ. The CDR3 length is 14 residues. The CDR3 spells CASSGQEMNTEAFF. The CDR3 nucleotides read TGTGCCAGCTCGGGACAGGAGATGAACACTGAAGCTTTCTTT.

The chain's CDR3 is CASSPKSGGAGTGELFF. The CDR3 DNA follows: TGTGCCAGCTCACCCAAGTCAGGGGGCGCCGGAACCGGGGAGCTGTTTTTT. The chain links TRBV18 to TRBJ2-2, with TRBD1 identical over 8 bases. This CDR3 is 17 amino acids long. Germline loops: CDR1 KGHSH, CDR2 LQKENI. V dropped 3 bases and J dropped 5; count of bases not matched to a gene: 11.

The genes are TRBV7-2 and TRBJ2-7; a possible D gene is TRBD2 (6 bases). Deletions cut 6 bases from V and 6 bases from J, with 18 bases between. CDR3 length equals 14 residues. Germline-derived CDR1 and CDR2 are SGHTA and FQGNSA. In nucleotides, the CDR3 is TGTGCCAGCAGGCGAGGAGGGCCAGTTTCCGAGCAGTACTTC. As protein: CASRRGGPVSEQYF.

The chain couples TRBV6-6 to TRBJ1-5; D gene unclear. The CDR3 runs 15 residues. The V and J ends lost 4 bases and 2 bases respectively, with 12 bases between them. CDR1 is MNHNY, CDR2 SVGAGI, per germline (reference sequence). CDR3 sequence: CASSLDPRGNQPQHF. The DNA of the CDR3 is TGTGCCAGCAGTTTGGACCCAAGGGGCAATCAGCCCCAGCATTTT.

This chain joins TRBV27 and TRBJ2-7, with D possibly matching TRBD1 (5 bases). Trimming removed 5 bases from V and 2 bases from J, with 13 bases in between. The CDR3 covers 14 residues. CDR1 MNHEY and CDR2 SMNVEV come from the germline V gene (reference sequence). The DNA of the CDR3 is TGTGCCAGCAGTCAACGACAGCTAGCCTACGAGCAGTACTTC. This translates into CASSQRQLAYEQYF.

The chain combines TRBV7-9 with TRBJ1-4, with D unresolved. This CDR3 is 18 amino acids long. The V gene's germline CDR1 is SEHNR and CDR2 FQNEAQ (reference sequence). Between the trimmed V and J ends, which lost 0 bases and 7 bases, there was a span of 21 bases. This CDR3 reads CASSLAGRAPLDSEKLFF. In DNA form, the CDR3 reads TGTGCCAGCAGCTTAGCGGGCCGGGCCCCCTTAGATAGTGAAAAACTGTTTTTT.

The chain uses TRBV29-1 and TRBJ2-3; no clear D. The V end lost 5 bases, the J end lost 2 bases, and 11 bases lay between the germline ends. The CDR3 has 13 amino acids. CDR1 and CDR2 (germline): SQVTM, ANQGSEA. CDR3 coding DNA: TGCAGCGTTAGGATGCAGTCCACAGATACGCAGTATTTT. Translated, it gives CSVRMQSTDTQYF.

Points on this clone: Different DNA sequences within this sample yield the same CDR3. This chain connects TRBV28 to TRBJ2-7; 9 bases align to TRBD1. The CDR3 length is 14 residues. Germline trimming cut 5 bases from V and 1 base from J; bases unmatched to any gene: 3. The germline V gene encodes CDR1 MDHEN and CDR2 SYDVKM. The CDR3 DNA follows: TGTGCCAGCAGTACCGGGACAGGGTCCTACGAGCAGTACTTC. Translated, it gives CASSTGTGSYEQYF.